This is a list of T cell receptor beta chains from one sample in a study of blood T cell repertoires in COVID-19. The repertoire was sequenced with immunoSEQ multiplex PCR; TCRdb's copy has only in-frame clones and lacks some. Of approximately 250,000 clones in the sample, 83% are singletons; the top ten hold around 5.5%. Sample: peripheral blood. The receptor set was obtained from a human donor in a cohort sampled during active COVID-19. Each CDR3 is given with its conserved first and last residue. The order of the fields is J gene, V gene, clone size, D gene, CDR3 protein, CDR3 DNA. The D gene is left open where the match is weak. Clone size is not always given. Where it is, it says once, few, many or a class for expanded clones.

TRBJ1-3,TRBV6-1,-,-,CASSETGLSGNTIYF,TGTGCCAGCAGTGAAACAGGCCTCTCTGGAAACACCATATATTTT
TRBJ2-7,TRBV5-1,-,TRBD2,CASSSQGRTREQYF,TGCGCCAGCAGCTCCCAGGGCAGGACTAGAGAGCAGTACTTC
TRBJ2-1,TRBV5-4,-,TRBD1,CASSFQDRDGNEQFF,TGTGCCAGCAGCTTCCAGGACAGGGATGGTAATGAGCAGTTCTTC
TRBJ2-3,TRBV7-2,-,TRBD1,CASRSDRDADTQYF,TGTGCCAGCAGGTCCGACAGGGATGCAGATACGCAGTATTTT
TRBJ2-7,TRBV29-1,-,-,CSVKGGDGSYEQYF,TGCAGCGTCAAAGGGGGGGACGGGTCCTACGAGCAGTACTTC
TRBJ1-6,TRBV5-4,-,TRBD1,CASSLNRGSNSPLHF,TGTGCCAGCAGCCTGAACAGGGGCAGTAATTCACCCCTCCACTTT
TRBJ2-7,TRBV20-1,-,-,CSASVRGQGEQYF,TGCAGTGCTAGTGTTAGGGGCCAGGGCGAGCAGTACTTC
TRBJ2-7,TRBV11-2,medium-sized,TRBD2,CASSLDIPAGGLGEQYF,TGTGCCAGCAGCTTAGATATCCCAGCGGGAGGGTTAGGGGAGCAGTACTTC
TRBJ1-5,TRBV28,once,-,CATHRGNQPQHF,TGTGCCACCCACCGGGGCAATCAGCCCCAGCATTTT
TRBJ2-7,TRBV5-1,few,TRBD2,CASSWDGLAGRAYEQYF,TGCGCCAGCAGCTGGGACGGACTAGCGGGTCGGGCCTACGAGCAGTACTTC
TRBJ2-5,TRBV5-1,-,TRBD1,CASSRGQLLGQETQYF,TGCGCCAGCAGCAGGGGACAGCTCCTCGGTCAAGAGACCCAGTACTTC
TRBJ2-2,TRBV6-5,once,TRBD1,CASSLDRWGTGELFF,TGTGCCAGCAGCCTGGACAGGTGGGGCACCGGGGAGCTGTTTTTT
TRBJ1-2,TRBV12-3/TRBV12-4,-,-,CASSYPGESGYTF,TGTGCCAGCAGTTACCCAGGGGAAAGTGGCTACACCTTC
TRBJ2-1,TRBV23-1,-,TRBD2,CASSQSGPGTSGGEFNEQFF,TGCGCCAGCAGTCAATCGGGCCCCGGGACTAGCGGGGGAGAATTCAATGAGCAGTTCTTC
TRBJ2-1,TRBV7-9,-,TRBD2,CASSLGSSGVGHEQFF,TGTGCCAGCAGCTTAGGTTCTAGCGGGGTAGGTCATGAGCAGTTCTTC
TRBJ2-3,TRBV28,-,TRBD1,CASSSGTGVGTDTQYF,TGTGCCAGCAGTTCCGGGACAGGGGTAGGGACAGATACGCAGTATTTT
TRBJ2-7,TRBV5-4,-,-,CASSLAGTYEQYF,TGTGCCAGCAGCTTGGCGGGAACCTACGAGCAGTACTTC
TRBJ1-5,TRBV2,-,-,CASSQGSSNQPQHF,TGTGCCAGTAGTCAGGGTTCAAGCAATCAGCCCCAGCATTTT
TRBJ2-7,TRBV28,once,TRBD1,CASSPTTGLYEQYF,TGTGCCAGCAGTCCGACGACAGGGCTTTACGAGCAGTACTTC
TRBJ1-1,TRBV19,-,TRBD1,CASRSGTGGKAFF,TGTGCCAGTAGATCAGGGACAGGGGGAAAAGCTTTCTTT
TRBJ2-1,TRBV5-1,-,-,CASRPSLDPRYEQFF,TGCGCCAGCAGACCTAGTTTGGATCCTCGGTATGAGCAGTTCTTC
TRBJ1-6,TRBV7-8,-,-,CASSLSRSSYNSPLHF,TGTGCCAGCAGCTTATCCCGGAGCTCCTATAATTCACCCCTCCACTTT
TRBJ2-1,TRBV9,-,TRBD2,CASSATSGTINEQFF,TGTGCCAGCAGCGCTACTAGCGGGACGATCAATGAGCAGTTCTTC
TRBJ2-7,TRBV19,-,TRBD1,CASRPQGTGVSYEQYF,TGTGCCAGTAGACCTCAAGGGACAGGGGTCTCCTACGAGCAGTACTTC
TRBJ1-2,TRBV7-9,few,-,CASSLDPTERYTF,TGTGCCAGCAGCTTAGACCCCACAGAACGGTACACCTTC
TRBJ1-2,TRBV11-2,-,-,CASSQAAASGGYTF,TGTGCCAGCAGTCAAGCGGCGGCCAGCGGTGGCTACACCTTC
TRBJ1-5,TRBV28,-,-,CASSYRVGAGNQPQHF,TGTGCCAGCAGTTACAGGGTGGGGGCAGGCAATCAGCCCCAGCATTTT
TRBJ2-1,TRBV7-2,-,-,CASRTPSVDEQFF,TGTGCCAGCAGGACTCCATCTGTGGATGAGCAGTTCTTC
TRBJ2-3,TRBV24-1,-,-,CATSDLTVTADTQYF,TGTGCCACCAGTGATTTAACTGTTACAGCAGATACGCAGTATTTT
TRBJ2-7,TRBV6-4,-,TRBD1,CASSDYPGQGAPYEQYF,TGTGCCAGCAGTGACTACCCGGGACAGGGGGCCCCCTACGAGCAGTACTTC
TRBJ1-3,TRBV10-3,-,TRBD1,CAISGGQRSGNTIYF,TGTGCCATCAGCGGGGGACAGCGCTCTGGAAACACCATATATTTT
TRBJ2-7,TRBV6-5,-,TRBD2,CASSYQRGTYEQYF,TGTGCCAGCAGCTATCAGCGGGGTACCTACGAGCAGTACTTC
TRBJ2-7,TRBV6-1,-,-,CASSEDWTASTYEQYF,TGTGCCAGCAGTGAAGATTGGACTGCATCCACCTACGAGCAGTACTTC
TRBJ2-2,TRBV3-1/TRBV3-2,-,-,CASSRQELKGAGELFF,TGTGCCAGCAGCCGACAGGAACTGAAAGGCGCCGGGGAGCTGTTTTTT
TRBJ2-5,TRBV7-6,-,-,CASSPRGWGTQYF,TGTGCCAGCAGCCCTCGGGGGTGGGGGACCCAGTACTTC
TRBJ2-7,TRBV12-3/TRBV12-4,-,TRBD1,CASSQDREQYF,TGTGCCAGCAGTCAGGACAGGGAGCAGTACTTC
TRBJ1-2,TRBV12-3/TRBV12-4,-,-,CASSLIGYGYTF,TGTGCCAGCAGTTTAATCGGCTATGGCTACACCTTC
TRBJ1-5,TRBV11-2,-,-,CASSLGARGRHQPQHF,TGTGCCAGCAGCTTAGGGGCTCGGGGGAGGCATCAGCCCCAGCATTTT
TRBJ2-1,TRBV5-1,-,TRBD1,CASSFRGGLSYNEQFF,TGCGCCAGCAGCTTTAGAGGGGGCCTCTCCTACAATGAGCAGTTCTTC
TRBJ2-1,TRBV2,-,-,CASSELDSRTYNEQFF,TGTGCCAGCAGTGAATTGGACAGCCGGACCTACAATGAGCAGTTCTTC
TRBJ1-5,TRBV6-6,-,-,CASSYSLRSNQPQHF,TGTGCCAGCAGTTACTCGCTAAGAAGCAATCAGCCCCAGCATTTT
TRBJ1-4,TRBV5-4,-,TRBD1,CAKAGGQGDPF,TGTGCCAAGGCTGGGGGACAGGGAGATCCATTT